This TCR beta chain was sequenced for a study of blood T cells in healthy people across ages. The authors ran a second PCR of 7 to 11 cycles using a sample-barcoded 5' primer and a J-beta primer mix. Paired-end reads containing CDR3 totaled no fewer than 2.5 million for each sample. MiXCR, applied by TCRdb to the 5' RACE reads, yields one record per CDR3 protein. The table lists about 780,000 distinct CDR3 sequences, about half of them singletons. Trimming pared 2 bases from V and 3 bases from J, leaving 5 bases between. The CDR3 runs to 13 residues. Germline V gives CDR1 KGHSH, CDR2 LQKENI. Total RNA was isolated from each sample in quantities of at least 6 micrograms.

This clonotype originated in a man older than 75 in good health. The chain carries TRBV18 and TRBJ2-1; D not resolved. Sequencing input: blood. CDR3 DNA: TGTGCCAGCTCACCATTCAGCTACAATGAGCAGTTCTTC. Its protein product is CASSPFSYNEQFF.